This T cell receptor (beta chain) was captured by sequencing in a study of immune cell composition in non-small cell lung cancer. The study's findings and limits: It was not proven that tumour-reactive clones equal dominant tumour-associated clones. In adenocarcinoma, maximal tumour-associated clone frequency tracked TIL tumour reactivity.

The CDR3 runs 13 residues. V lost 2 bases and J lost 4, with 9 bases in between. The V gene's germline CDR1 is SQVTM and CDR2 ANQGSEA. Some clones are missing from TCRdb's copy, which holds only in-frame ones; the method was immunoSEQ multiplex PCR. The sample shows 14,000 or so clones, over 75% of them seen only once. Genomic DNA came from frozen unsorted single-cell suspensions. Points on this clone: Its specificity is not known.

This chain joins TRBV29-1 and TRBJ2-1, with D perhaps matching TRBD1 (5 bases). The receptor comes from a human donor with non-small cell lung cancer. The sample taken for sequencing was lung tumor tissue. This CDR3 is CSVEFRAYNEQFF. CDR3 nucleotide sequence: TGCAGCGTTGAATTCAGGGCGTACAATGAGCAGTTCTTC.